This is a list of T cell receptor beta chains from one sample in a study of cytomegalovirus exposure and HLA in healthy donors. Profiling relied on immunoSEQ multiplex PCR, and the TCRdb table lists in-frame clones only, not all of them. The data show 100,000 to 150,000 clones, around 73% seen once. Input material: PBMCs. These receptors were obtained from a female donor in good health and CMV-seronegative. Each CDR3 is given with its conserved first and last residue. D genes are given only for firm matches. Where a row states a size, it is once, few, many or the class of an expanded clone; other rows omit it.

cdr3_aa: CASSSPGVGNYGYTF
cdr3_nt: TGTGCCAGCAGTTCACCCGGGGTGGGTAACTATGGCTACACCTTC
clone_size: .
j_call: TRBJ1-2
v_call: TRBV28
d_call: .

cdr3_aa: CASSLAGVRGYTF
cdr3_nt: TGTGCCAGCAGTTTGGCAGGGGTTCGTGGCTACACCTTC
clone_size: once
j_call: TRBJ1-2
v_call: TRBV28
d_call: .

cdr3_aa: CASSLDISSTDTQYF
cdr3_nt: TGTGCCAGCAGTTTGGACATCTCTAGCACAGATACGCAGTATTTT
clone_size: once
j_call: TRBJ2-3
v_call: TRBV6-6
d_call: .

cdr3_aa: CASSLRDREVGELFF
cdr3_nt: TGTGCCAGCAGTTTAAGGGACAGGGAAGTCGGGGAGCTGTTTTTT
clone_size: .
j_call: TRBJ2-2
v_call: TRBV28
d_call: TRBD1

cdr3_aa: CASSLLSLNTEAFF
cdr3_nt: TGCGCCAGCAGCTTGTTGTCTTTGAACACTGAAGCTTTCTTT
clone_size: once
j_call: TRBJ1-1
v_call: TRBV5-1
d_call: .

cdr3_aa: CASSPRDYNEQFF
cdr3_nt: TGTGCCAGCAGCCCTCGGGATTACAATGAGCAGTTCTTC
clone_size: .
j_call: TRBJ2-1
v_call: TRBV7-3
d_call: .

cdr3_aa: CASGGNGNQPQHF
cdr3_nt: TGTGCCAGCGGGGGGAACGGCAATCAGCCCCAGCATTTT
clone_size: .
j_call: TRBJ1-5
v_call: TRBV28
d_call: .

cdr3_aa: CASRVDDWNVLTF
cdr3_nt: TGTGCCAGCAGGGTCGACGACTGGAACGTCCTGACTTTC
clone_size: .
j_call: TRBJ2-6
v_call: TRBV28
d_call: .

cdr3_aa: CASNSPGGDFTGELFF
cdr3_nt: TGCGCCAGCAATAGCCCAGGGGGCGATTTCACCGGGGAGCTGTTTTTT
clone_size: .
j_call: TRBJ2-2
v_call: TRBV5-1
d_call: TRBD1

cdr3_aa: CASSSIPGLARPETQYF
cdr3_nt: TGTGCCAGCAGTTCCATTCCGGGGCTAGCGAGACCGGAGACCCAGTACTTC
clone_size: .
j_call: TRBJ2-5
v_call: TRBV27
d_call: .

cdr3_aa: CASSGAPGGANFGSGELFF
cdr3_nt: TGTGCCAGCAGCGGGGCCCCAGGGGGCGCAAATTTCGGGTCCGGGGAGCTGTTTTTT
clone_size: .
j_call: TRBJ2-2
v_call: TRBV11-3
d_call: TRBD1

cdr3_aa: CASSYGSGGFEQYF
cdr3_nt: TGTGCCAGCAGTTACGGGTCGGGAGGGTTCGAGCAGTACTTC
clone_size: .
j_call: TRBJ2-7
v_call: TRBV6-5
d_call: TRBD2

cdr3_aa: CASRTGGISNQPQHF
cdr3_nt: TGTGCCAGTAGGACAGGGGGCATAAGCAATCAGCCCCAGCATTTT
clone_size: .
j_call: TRBJ1-5
v_call: TRBV19
d_call: TRBD1

cdr3_aa: CASSLTSGSQETQYF
cdr3_nt: TGTGCCAGCAGCTTAACTAGCGGGAGTCAGGAGACCCAGTACTTC
clone_size: .
j_call: TRBJ2-5
v_call: TRBV7-9
d_call: TRBD2

cdr3_aa: CASSLREGTTTDTQYF
cdr3_nt: TGTGCCAGCAGTTTACGGGAGGGAACTACCACAGATACGCAGTATTTT
clone_size: .
j_call: TRBJ2-3
v_call: TRBV27
d_call: TRBD2

cdr3_aa: CASSLVTGEDEKLFF
cdr3_nt: TGTGCCAGCAGCTTGGTGACGGGAGAGGATGAAAAACTGTTTTTT
clone_size: few
j_call: TRBJ1-4
v_call: TRBV5-5
d_call: .

cdr3_aa: CASSEAGGDRQPQHF
cdr3_nt: TGTGCCAGCAGTGAAGCGGGCGGGGATCGCCAGCCCCAGCATTTT
clone_size: .
j_call: TRBJ1-5
v_call: TRBV6-1
d_call: .

cdr3_aa: CASSPLAGEASYNEQFF
cdr3_nt: TGTGCCAGCAGCCCCTTAGCGGGAGAGGCGTCCTACAATGAGCAGTTCTTC
clone_size: .
j_call: TRBJ2-1
v_call: TRBV7-9
d_call: TRBD2

cdr3_aa: CASSPREIGDVGTQYF
cdr3_nt: TGTGCCAGCTCACCCCGGGAGATAGGGGACGTCGGGACCCAGTACTTC
clone_size: .
j_call: TRBJ2-5
v_call: TRBV18
d_call: .

cdr3_aa: CASSEQGAKNTEAFF
cdr3_nt: TGTGCCAGCAGTGAGCAGGGGGCGAAGAACACTGAAGCTTTCTTT
clone_size: .
j_call: TRBJ1-1
v_call: TRBV27
d_call: TRBD1

cdr3_aa: CASSPSGAPGDNEQFF
cdr3_nt: TGTGCCAGCAGTCCCTCCGGCGCCCCCGGGGACAATGAGCAGTTCTTC
clone_size: once
j_call: TRBJ2-1
v_call: TRBV27
d_call: .

cdr3_aa: CASSRDRGTYEQYF
cdr3_nt: TGTGCCAGCAGCCGGGACAGGGGGACCTACGAGCAGTACTTC
clone_size: .
j_call: TRBJ2-7
v_call: TRBV6-5
d_call: TRBD1

cdr3_aa: CSVEDRQGSLETQYF
cdr3_nt: TGCAGCGTTGAAGATCGACAGGGTTCGTTGGAGACCCAGTACTTC
clone_size: .
j_call: TRBJ2-5
v_call: TRBV29-1
d_call: TRBD1

cdr3_aa: CASSRGGGQRTYEQYF
cdr3_nt: TGTGCCAGCAGCCGGGGCGGAGGACAGAGGACCTACGAGCAGTACTTC
clone_size: .
j_call: TRBJ2-7
v_call: TRBV4-2
d_call: .

cdr3_aa: CASSLAKGGTSIYNEQFF
cdr3_nt: TGTGCCAGCAGCTTGGCCAAGGGGGGGACTAGCATTTACAATGAGCAGTTCTTC
clone_size: few
j_call: TRBJ2-1
v_call: TRBV5-4
d_call: TRBD2

cdr3_aa: CASSPVLPNTEAFF
cdr3_nt: TGTGCCAGCTCACCAGTTCTTCCGAACACTGAAGCTTTCTTT
clone_size: few
j_call: TRBJ1-1
v_call: TRBV18
d_call: .

cdr3_aa: CASSHGQGYNEQFF
cdr3_nt: TGTGCCAGCAGTCACGGACAGGGATACAATGAGCAGTTCTTC
clone_size: few
j_call: TRBJ2-1
v_call: TRBV6-1
d_call: TRBD1

cdr3_aa: CASSLNGASGYNEQFF
cdr3_nt: TGTGCCAGCAGCTTAAACGGGGCTAGCGGGTACAATGAGCAGTTCTTC
clone_size: .
j_call: TRBJ2-1
v_call: TRBV7-2
d_call: TRBD2

cdr3_aa: CASGGVSNQPQHF
cdr3_nt: TGTGCCAGCGGGGGGGTTAGCAATCAGCCCCAGCATTTT
clone_size: few
j_call: TRBJ1-5
v_call: TRBV9
d_call: .

cdr3_aa: CASSLDSPRAGNTIYF
cdr3_nt: TGCGCCAGCAGCTTGGACTCCCCCAGGGCTGGAAACACCATATATTTT
clone_size: .
j_call: TRBJ1-3
v_call: TRBV5-1
d_call: .

cdr3_aa: CASSNRGNTGELFF
cdr3_nt: TGTGCCAGTAGCAACAGGGGGAACACCGGGGAGCTGTTTTTT
clone_size: .
j_call: TRBJ2-2
v_call: TRBV19
d_call: TRBD1

cdr3_aa: CASTLGGSTEAFF
cdr3_nt: TGTGCCAGCACCCTGGGGGGGAGCACTGAAGCTTTCTTT
clone_size: few
j_call: TRBJ1-1
v_call: TRBV28
d_call: .

cdr3_aa: CASSGQGNTGELFF
cdr3_nt: TGTGCCAGCAGTGGGCAGGGGAACACCGGGGAGCTGTTTTTT
clone_size: .
j_call: TRBJ2-2
v_call: TRBV2
d_call: .

cdr3_aa: CASDNRGSEQYF
cdr3_nt: TGTGCCAGCGACAACAGGGGATCCGAGCAGTACTTC
clone_size: .
j_call: TRBJ2-7
v_call: TRBV28
d_call: TRBD1

cdr3_aa: CASSIGGRGGEQYF
cdr3_nt: TGTGCCAGTAGTATAGGCGGGAGGGGTGGCGAGCAGTACTTC
clone_size: .
j_call: TRBJ2-7
v_call: TRBV19
d_call: TRBD2

cdr3_aa: CASSLFTGAYEQYF
cdr3_nt: TGTGCTAGCAGCTTATTTACCGGAGCCTACGAGCAGTACTTC
clone_size: .
j_call: TRBJ2-7
v_call: TRBV7-7
d_call: .

cdr3_aa: CASSPGISTDTQYF
cdr3_nt: TGTGCCAGCTCACCCGGGATCTCCACAGATACGCAGTATTTT
clone_size: few
j_call: TRBJ2-3
v_call: TRBV18
d_call: .

cdr3_aa: CASSQGGPNTEAFF
cdr3_nt: TGCGCCAGCAGCCAAGGAGGCCCGAACACTGAAGCTTTCTTT
clone_size: .
j_call: TRBJ1-1
v_call: TRBV4-1
d_call: .

cdr3_aa: CASSQTPRGTEAFF
cdr3_nt: TGCGCCAGCAGCCAGACCCCTAGGGGAACTGAAGCTTTCTTT
clone_size: .
j_call: TRBJ1-1
v_call: TRBV4-3
d_call: .

cdr3_aa: CASSPRDGRRAGELFF
cdr3_nt: TGTGCCAGCAGCCCCCGGGACGGGAGACGTGCTGGGGAGCTGTTTTTT
clone_size: .
j_call: TRBJ2-2
v_call: TRBV11-3
d_call: .

cdr3_aa: CASSLVGVNTEAFF
cdr3_nt: TGTGCCAGCAGCTTGGTAGGGGTGAACACTGAAGCTTTCTTT
clone_size: .
j_call: TRBJ1-1
v_call: TRBV5-4
d_call: .

cdr3_aa: CASSLDRDTEAFF
cdr3_nt: TGTGCCAGCAGCCTGGACAGGGACACTGAAGCTTTCTTT
clone_size: .
j_call: TRBJ1-1
v_call: TRBV7-3
d_call: TRBD1

cdr3_aa: CASSEGRKSSYEQYF
cdr3_nt: TGTGCCAGCAGTGAGGGCAGAAAGAGCTCCTACGAGCAGTACTTC
clone_size: .
j_call: TRBJ2-7
v_call: TRBV6-1
d_call: .

cdr3_aa: CASSLERGRNTEAFF
cdr3_nt: TGTGCCAGCAGTTTAGAAAGGGGCCGGAACACTGAAGCTTTCTTT
clone_size: .
j_call: TRBJ1-1
v_call: TRBV28
d_call: .